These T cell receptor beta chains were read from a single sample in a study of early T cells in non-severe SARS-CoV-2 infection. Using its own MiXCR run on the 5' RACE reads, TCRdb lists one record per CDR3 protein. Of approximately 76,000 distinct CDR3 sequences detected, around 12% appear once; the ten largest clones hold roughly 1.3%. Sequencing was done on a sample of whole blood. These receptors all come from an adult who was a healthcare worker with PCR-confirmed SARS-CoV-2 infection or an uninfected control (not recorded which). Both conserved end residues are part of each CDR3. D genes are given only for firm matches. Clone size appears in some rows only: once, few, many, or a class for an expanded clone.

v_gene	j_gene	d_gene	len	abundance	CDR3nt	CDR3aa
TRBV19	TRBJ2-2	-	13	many	TGTGTCAGTTACGGGGGAGACACCGGGGAGCTGTTTTTT	CVSYGGDTGELFF
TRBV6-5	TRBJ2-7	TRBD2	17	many	TGTGCCAGCAGTTACTCTAGCTTGGCGGGAGGGGTTTACGAGCAGTACTTC	CASSYSSLAGGVYEQYF
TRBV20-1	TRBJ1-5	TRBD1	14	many	TGCAGTGCTGGGGGACAGGGTAGCAATCAGCCCCAGCATTTT	CSAGGQGSNQPQHF
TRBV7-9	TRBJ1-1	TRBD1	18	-	TGTGCCAGCAGCACACCCGGTGAGGCAGGGGGCTTAAACACTGAAGCTTTCTTT	CASSTPGEAGGLNTEAFF
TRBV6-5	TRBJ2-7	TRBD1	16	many	TGTGCCAGCAGCAGCCCCAGACAGGGGTCTGCCTACGAGCAGTACTTC	CASSSPRQGSAYEQYF
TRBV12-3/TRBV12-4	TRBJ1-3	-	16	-	TGTGCCAGCAGTCCCGGATTGCAGGGTACTGGAAACACCATATATTTT	CASSPGLQGTGNTIYF
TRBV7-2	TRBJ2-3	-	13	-	TGTGCCAGCAGCTTAGACTACACAGATACGCAGTATTTT	CASSLDYTDTQYF
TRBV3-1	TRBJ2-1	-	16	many	TGTGCCAGCAGCCAAGGGACAGTCTTCTCCTACAATGAGCAGTTCTTC	CASSQGTVFSYNEQFF
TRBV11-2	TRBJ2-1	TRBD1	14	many	TGTGCCAGCAGGACAGGGGGTTCCTACAATGAGCAGTTCTTC	CASRTGGSYNEQFF
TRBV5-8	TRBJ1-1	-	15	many	TGTGCCAGCAGCGGGTGGTACCTATCGAACACTGAAGCTTTCTTT	CASSGWYLSNTEAFF
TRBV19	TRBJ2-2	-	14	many	TGTGCCAGTAGTGATGACAGATTGACCGGGGAGCTGTTTTTT	CASSDDRLTGELFF
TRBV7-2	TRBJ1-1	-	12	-	TGTGCCAGCAGCTTAGGACAGCCCCAAGCTTTCTTT	CASSLGQPQAFF
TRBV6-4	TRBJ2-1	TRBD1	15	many	TGTGCCAGCAGTGATGGACAGGGCTCCTACAATGAGCAGTTCTTC	CASSDGQGSYNEQFF
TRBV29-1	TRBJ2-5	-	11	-	TGCAGCGTTGAGCTAGAAGAGACCCAGTACTTC	CSVELEETQYF
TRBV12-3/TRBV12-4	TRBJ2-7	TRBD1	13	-	TGTGCCAGCAGGACCGGGACAGGGCCCGAGCAGTACTTC	CASRTGTGPEQYF
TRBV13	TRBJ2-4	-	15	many	TGTGCCAGCAGCGACATATCCGGGAAAAAAAACATTCAGTACTTC	CASSDISGKKNIQYF
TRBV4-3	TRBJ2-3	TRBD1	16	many	TGCGCCAGCAGCCAGACCGGGACAGGGGAAGCAGATACGCAGTATTTT	CASSQTGTGEADTQYF
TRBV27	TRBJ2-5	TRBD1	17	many	TGTGCCAGCAGTCCTGGGCTGGGACAGGGGGCGTTGGAGACCCAGTACTTC	CASSPGLGQGALETQYF
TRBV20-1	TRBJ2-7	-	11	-	TGCAGTGCGCTAGCGATCTACGAGCAGTACTTC	CSALAIYEQYF
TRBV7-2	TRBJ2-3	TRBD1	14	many	TGTGCCAGCAGCCTGACAGGGGCCGGAGATACGCAGTATTTT	CASSLTGAGDTQYF
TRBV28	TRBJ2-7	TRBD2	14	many	TGTGCCAGCAGATATAGCGGGAGGAAGAACGAGCAGTACTTC	CASRYSGRKNEQYF
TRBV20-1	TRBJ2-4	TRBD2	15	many	TGCAGTGTTTTATTCGGACTAGATCAGGCAAACATTCAGTACTTC	CSVLFGLDQANIQYF
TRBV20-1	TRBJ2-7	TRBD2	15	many	TGCAGTGCTAGAGAGGGACTAGCGGGAGACTACGAGCAGTACTTC	CSAREGLAGDYEQYF
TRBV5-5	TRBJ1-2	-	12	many	TGTGCCAGCAGCTTGGGGGACTATGGCTACACCTTC	CASSLGDYGYTF
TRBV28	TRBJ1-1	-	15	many	TGTGCCAGCAGTATGGGGGGCGGAGGGAACACTGAAGCTTTCTTT	CASSMGGGGNTEAFF
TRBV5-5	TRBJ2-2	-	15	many	TGTGCCAGCAGCAGGACAGCTTTCGACACCGGGGAGCTGTTTTTT	CASSRTAFDTGELFF
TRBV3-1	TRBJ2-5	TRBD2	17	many	TGTGCCAGCAGCCATTTCATAGGGGGGACTAGAATGGAGACCCAGTACTTC	CASSHFIGGTRMETQYF
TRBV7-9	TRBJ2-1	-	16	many	TGTGCCAGCAGCTTAGCGGGTACAGACCTCTACAATGAGCAGTTCTTC	CASSLAGTDLYNEQFF
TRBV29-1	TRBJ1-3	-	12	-	TGCAGCGTTGAAGGGGAAGGAAACACCATATATTTT	CSVEGEGNTIYF
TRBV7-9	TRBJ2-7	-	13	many	TGTGCCAGCAGCCCGACAGGAACCTACGAGCAGTACTTC	CASSPTGTYEQYF
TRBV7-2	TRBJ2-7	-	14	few	TGTGCCAGCAGCCCAAAGGGGCCTAGGGACGAGCAGTACTTC	CASSPKGPRDEQYF
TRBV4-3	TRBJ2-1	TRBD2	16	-	TGCGCCAGCAGCCAAGTGACTAGCGGGAGTCAGAATGAGCAGTTCTTC	CASSQVTSGSQNEQFF
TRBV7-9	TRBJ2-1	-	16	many	TGTGCCAGCAGACCAACAGGGCAGATTTCCTACAATGAGCAGTTCTTC	CASRPTGQISYNEQFF
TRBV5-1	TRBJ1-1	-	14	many	TGCGCCAGCAGCTTGGAATCCGACGACATTGAAGCTTTCTTT	CASSLESDDIEAFF
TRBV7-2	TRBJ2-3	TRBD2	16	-	TGTGCCAGCAGCTTAGGAGTCCTAGCGGGGTCAGATACGCAGTATTTT	CASSLGVLAGSDTQYF
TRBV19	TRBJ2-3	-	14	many	TGTGCCAGTAGTCCAACGACACCCCCAGATACGCAGTATTTT	CASSPTTPPDTQYF
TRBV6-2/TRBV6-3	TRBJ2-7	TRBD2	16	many	TGTGCCAGCAGTTCTCTAGCGGGAATGAGTTCCTACGAGCAGTACTTC	CASSSLAGMSSYEQYF
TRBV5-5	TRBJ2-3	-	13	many	TGTGCCAGCAGCCTGGACATCCAGGATACGCAGTATTTT	CASSLDIQDTQYF
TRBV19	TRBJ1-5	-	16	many	TGTGCCAGTAGTACACTTCCCGGGACTCTAAATCAGCCCCAGCATTTT	CASSTLPGTLNQPQHF
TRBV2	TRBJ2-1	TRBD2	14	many	TGTGCCAGCAGTGGGACGGGAGGGATTCAGGAGCAGTTCTTC	CASSGTGGIQEQFF
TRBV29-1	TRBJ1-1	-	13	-	TGCAGCGTCGCAAGACGTGCCGCAACTGAAGCTTTCTTT	CSVARRAATEAFF
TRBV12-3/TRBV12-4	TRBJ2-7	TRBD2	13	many	TGTGCCAGCAGGAGCGGGGGGGCGGACGAGCAGTACTTC	CASRSGGADEQYF
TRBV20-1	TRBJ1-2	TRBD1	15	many	TGCAGTGCTAGAGCCCTCGGGCAGGGGGACTATGGCTACACCTTC	CSARALGQGDYGYTF
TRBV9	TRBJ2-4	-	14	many	TGTGCCAGCAGCGTAGGGGGCAGGGGAGGCATTCAGTACTTC	CASSVGGRGGIQYF
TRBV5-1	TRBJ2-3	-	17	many	TGCGCCAGCAGCTTGGGGCCGGGGGCGAGAGGCACAGATACGCAGTATTTT	CASSLGPGARGTDTQYF
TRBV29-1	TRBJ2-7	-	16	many	TGCAGCGTTGGGGCACTTGGAAGTCAATCAGCCTACGAGCAGTACTTC	CSVGALGSQSAYEQYF
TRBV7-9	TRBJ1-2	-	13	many	TGTGCCAGCAGCACACAGGGTAGATATGGCTACACCTTC	CASSTQGRYGYTF
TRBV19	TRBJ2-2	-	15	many	TGTGCCAGTACCCCCCTCGGGCAGGGATCCGGGGAGCTGTTTTTT	CASTPLGQGSGELFF
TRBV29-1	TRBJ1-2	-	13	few	TGCAGCGTTGGATCCGGTCAGGACTATGGCTACACCTTC	CSVGSGQDYGYTF
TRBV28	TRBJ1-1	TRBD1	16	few	TGTGCCAGCACCCTTCGCCCGGGACAGGGGAACACTGAAGCTTTCTTT	CASTLRPGQGNTEAFF
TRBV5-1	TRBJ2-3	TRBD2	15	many	TGCGCCAGCAGCTTAGCGGGGGGCAGCACAGATACGCAGTATTTT	CASSLAGGSTDTQYF
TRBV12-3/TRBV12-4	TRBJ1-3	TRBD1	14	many	TGTGCCAGCAGTTTCGGGCAGGGGGAAAACACCATATATTTT	CASSFGQGENTIYF